The T cell receptor (beta chain) described here comes from a study of blood T cell repertoires in COVID-19. At the level of the study: Collection of acute and convalescent COVID-19 samples took place in the United States, Italy and Spain.

TCRdb keeps only in-frame clones here, not all; method: immunoSEQ multiplex PCR. The sample lists around 300,000 clones; under 90% were seen once. Germline V lookup: CDR1 LNHDA, CDR2 SQIVND (reference sequence). CDR3 length: 17 amino acids. With V trimmed by 6 bases and J by 4 bases, 11 bases remained unmatched. Sequenced: peripheral blood. This chain links TRBV19 with TRBJ2-1, with 11 positions matching TRBD2. This TCR was recovered from a woman between 35 and 50 years old who had recovered from COVID-19. This chain's CDR3 is CASSLEASGRPYNEQFF. The CDR3, as DNA: TGTGCCAGTAGCTTGGAGGCTAGCGGGAGGCCTTACAATGAGCAGTTCTTC.